Listed here are 15 T cell receptor beta chains from one sample, sequenced in a study of T cell responses to AZD1222 COVID-19 vaccine. The assay was immunoSEQ multiplex PCR, and TCRdb's table has in-frame clones only and misses some. The table lists 100,000 or so clones, 90% of them singletons, with 1.3% in the top ten. The sample in question was peripheral blood, obtained on day 0 of AZD1222 vaccination. The receptors originated from an adult in good health.

Here the CDR3 DNA reads TGTGCCATCAGGGGGACAGGGTGGCAAAGTGAAGCTTTCTTT. It specifies CAIRGTGWQSEAFF. This chain joins TRBV10-3 and TRBJ1-1; 9 bases are a match to TRBD1. This CDR3 is built from 14 residues. Germline CDR1 reads ENHRY; CDR2 reads SYGVKD. V was clipped by 6 bases and J by 7 bases; unmatched bases: 9.

This clone was seen just once. In DNA form, the CDR3 reads TGTGCCACGGCCGACCTTGGACAGGGCTCTGGCTACACCTTC. This sequence encodes CATADLGQGSGYTF. The chain couples TRBV6-5 to TRBJ1-2; 8 bases match TRBD1. J was trimmed by 7 bases and V by 10 bases; bases with no gene match: 14. Germline V gene sequence: CDR1 MNHEY, CDR2 SVGAGI. The CDR3 contains 14 residues.

This clone was detected only a few times. This sequence joins TRBV7-9 and TRBJ2-3; no clear D. The V end was cut by 3 bases, the J end by 0 bases, with 7 bases between. Germline lookup yields CDR1 SEHNR and CDR2 FQNEAQ (reference sequence). The CDR3 loop spans 14 amino acids. CDR3 protein: CASSFPSSTDTQYF. Here the CDR3 DNA reads TGTGCCAGCAGCTTCCCCTCTAGCACAGATACGCAGTATTTT. Looking up the rest from reference TRBV7-9 and TRBJ2-3 gives the full variable domain: DTGVSQNPRHKITKRGQNVTFRCDPISEHNRLYWYRQTLGQGPEFLTYFQNEAQLEKSRLLSDRFSAERPKGSFSTLEIQRTEQGDSAMYLCASSFPSSTDTQYFGPGTRLTVL.

The chain is built from TRBV4-2 and TRBJ1-6; 10 nucleotides agree with TRBD1. The germline V gene encodes CDR1 LGHNA and CDR2 YNFKEQ. V dropped 2 bases and J dropped 7; count of bases not matched to a gene: 2. The CDR3 loop spans 15 amino acids. CDR3 in amino acids: CASSQRGQGNSPLHF. CDR3 nucleotide sequence: TGTGCCAGCAGCCAACGGGGACAGGGGAATTCACCCCTCCACTTT.

The chain joins TRBV5-1 to TRBJ2-7; D is possibly TRBD2 (5 bases). This CDR3 region has 14 residues. V was trimmed by 0 bases and J by 3 bases, leaving 10 bases between them. Germline-derived CDR1 and CDR2 are SGHRS and YFSETQ. CDR3 coding DNA: TGCGCCAGCAGCTTGGGAGCGGCCGACTACGAGCAGTACTTC. This encodes CASSLGAADYEQYF.

CDR3 in DNA: TGTGCCAGCAGTTTCCGAGAGAACACTGAAGCTTTCTTT. It codes for CASSFRENTEAFF. This chain uses TRBV12-3 or TRBV12-4 with TRBJ1-1; D not resolved. The V end lost 3 bases, the J end lost 1 base, and 6 bases lay between the germline ends. The CDR3 totals 13 residues.

The rearrangement uses TRBV2 and TRBJ1-4; D unclear. There are 14 residues in the CDR3. Per germline, CDR1 SNHLY and CDR2 FYNNEI. Trimming removed 5 bases at V and 0 bases at J, with 7 bases between. Written as DNA, the CDR3 is TGTGCCAGCAGTACAGCTGCAACTAATGAAAAACTGTTTTTT. Translation gives CASSTAATNEKLFF.

The chain has TRBV2 and TRBJ2-7; TRBD1 might be the D (5 bases). From germline, CDR1 is SNHLY and CDR2 FYNNEI. This CDR3 is 13 amino acids long. Between the trimmed V and J ends, which lost 1 base and 9 bases, there was a span of 13 bases. The CDR3 here is CASSEDLKGVQYF. The CDR3 nucleotides are TGTGCCAGCAGTGAAGACCTAAAAGGGGTGCAGTACTTC.

This chain links TRBV27 with TRBJ2-1, with D tentatively TRBD2 (6 bases). CDR1 and CDR2 (germline): MNHEY, SMNVEV (reference sequence). The V and J ends lost 5 bases and 0 bases respectively, with 17 bases between them. The CDR3 spans 17 residues. CDR3 DNA: TGTGCCAGCAGTCCCACCACCCGGGGGAGCTCCTACAATGAGCAGTTCTTC. Its protein is CASSPTTRGSSYNEQFF.

The rearrangement joins TRBV6-5 to TRBJ2-5; tentatively, D is TRBD2 (6 bases). Trimming took 6 bases from V and 5 from J, leaving 16 bases between them. CDR1 is MNHEY and CDR2 is SVGAGI in the germline V gene. The CDR3 runs to 14 residues. The CDR3 loop reads CASSPGLAGETQYF. The CDR3 coding sequence is TGTGCCAGCAGCCCGGGCCTCGCGGGGGAGACCCAGTACTTC.

The chain has TRBV27 and TRBJ1-3; D is uncertain. The CDR3 has 16 amino acids. The V gene's germline CDR1 is MNHEY and CDR2 SMNVEV (reference sequence). The V gene lost 4 bases and the J gene lost 1 base, with 14 bases spanning the gap. CDR3 protein: CASSSRPTTSGNTIYF. The CDR3 DNA sequence: TGTGCCAGCAGTTCCCGCCCCACGACGTCTGGAAACACCATATATTTT.

This clone was recorded a few times. The genes are TRBV6-6 and TRBJ2-2; the match to TRBD1 covers 10 bases. CDR1 and CDR2 (germline): MNHNY, SVGAGI (reference sequence). The CDR3 runs to 17 residues. Unmatched junction bases numbered 8, after V lost 6 bases and J lost 1 base. The CDR3 coding sequence is TGTGCCAGCAGCCGACCCGGGACAGGGGTGAACACCGGGGAGCTGTTTTTT. Translated: CASSRPGTGVNTGELFF.

The chain employs TRBV6-1 and TRBJ2-5; a weak D match, TRBD2 (7 bases). The CDR3 totals 17 residues. Trimming shortened V by 0 bases and J by 2 bases, and 16 bases separated the two germline ends. The germline CDR1 and CDR2 sequences are MNHNS and SASEGT. The CDR3 sequence is CASSEALRGALQETQYF. CDR3 nucleotide sequence: TGTGCCAGCAGTGAAGCGCTCCGGGGGGCCTTGCAAGAGACCCAGTACTTC.

This clone was observed a single time. The chain uses TRBV25-1 and TRBJ1-4; possible D gene TRBD1, 5 bases. CDR1 is MGHDK and CDR2 is SYGVNS in the germline V gene. V shed 3 bases and J shed 2 bases, with 13 bases lying between them. The CDR3 has 16 residues. CDR3 DNA sequence: TGTGCCAGCAGTGACCACTCAGGGCCGACTAATGAAAAACTGTTTTTT. Its protein is CASSDHSGPTNEKLFF. Filled out from reference TRBV25-1 and TRBJ1-4, the complete variable domain reads EADIYQTPRYLVIGTGKKITLECSQTMGHDKMYWYQQDPGMELHLIHYSYGVNSTEKGDLSSESTVSRIRTEHFPLTLESARPSHTSQYLCASSDHSGPTNEKLFFGSGTQLSVL.

The chain couples TRBV2 to TRBJ2-1; the D is unclear. The V end was cut by 9 bases, the J end by 0 bases, with 9 bases between. CDR3 length: 13 residues. From germline, CDR1 is SNHLY and CDR2 FYNNEI. The CDR3 spells CARDKGSYNEQFF. The CDR3 region has the DNA TGTGCCAGAGACAAAGGCTCCTACAATGAGCAGTTCTTC.